This paragraph reports one T cell receptor beta chain. This sample is drawn from a study of blood T cell repertoires in COVID-19. Study background: Acute and convalescent COVID-19 samples came from the United States, Italy and Spain.

In the original processing: Amplifying reference gene primers gave estimates of nucleated cell counts. The protocol was immunoSEQ multiplex PCR, while the TCRdb copy is restricted to in-frame clones and leaves out a portion. V and J calls and clone size are as listed in that table; D and trimming were resolved from the DNA. This repertoire shows approximately 300,000 clones, roughly nine tenths found once; its top ten account for over 2.5%. The CDR3 is 18 amino acids. The V gene end was trimmed by 1 base and the J gene end by 2 bases; junction bases not matched to a gene: 9. Germline assignment: CDR1 MGHRA and CDR2 YSYEKL.

The sequence came from a woman younger than 30 who had recovered from COVID-19. Sample: PBMCs or T cells enriched from blood (not recorded which). V gene TRBV4-1 combines with J gene TRBJ2-5; 11 positions agree with TRBD2. This CDR3 reads CASSQVVASGGSQETQYF. The CDR3 coding sequence is TGCGCCAGCAGCCAAGTAGTGGCTAGCGGGGGGTCACAAGAGACCCAGTACTTC.